Following are 18 T cell receptor beta chains from one sample sequenced in a study of prognosis after radiotherapy for stage I lung cancer. Two rounds of multiplex PCR amplified TCR beta CDR3 from genomic DNA. Every TRBV and TRBJ gene had its own specific primer in first-round PCR. TCRdb reprocessed the multiplex PCR reads with MiXCR, giving one entry per CDR3 protein. The sample includes under 20,000 distinct CDR3 sequences, around 40% seen only once; the top ten take about two fifths. The sample was PBMCs, taken before or after stereotactic body radiation therapy (not recorded which). These receptors all stem from a donor over 45 with non-small cell lung cancer.

Worth noting for this clonotype: A far bigger clonotype differs at one base, so this is likely a read error. The chain has TRBV6-1 and TRBJ1-6, with a weak D call TRBD1 (6 bases). The V gene's germline CDR1 is MNHNS and CDR2 SASEGT. The CDR3 runs to 15 residues. CDR3 amino acids: CTSSQDEGVNSPLHF. The CDR3 nucleotides read TGTACCAGCAGCCAGGACGAGGGGGTCAATTCACCCCTCCACTTT.

This rearrangement joins TRBV3-1 to TRBJ2-7; unclear D gene. Germline CDR1 is LGHDT and CDR2 is YNNKEL (reference sequence). The CDR3 has 11 amino acids. V was trimmed by 1 base and J by 10 bases, leaving 8 bases between them. The CDR3 region has the DNA TGTGCCAGCAGCCAAGGACGACTTCAGTACTTC. Its protein product is CASSQGRLQYF.

This clonotype has ten or more counts. This chain links TRBV20-1 with TRBJ2-3; TRBD2 agrees at 11 bases. V lost 0 bases, J lost 4 bases, and 9 bases stayed unmatched. Germline CDR1 and CDR2: DFQATT and SNEGSKA (reference sequence). This CDR3 region has 17 residues. The CDR3 is CSARDVELAGDPDTQYF. Here the CDR3 DNA reads TGCAGTGCTAGAGACGTCGAACTAGCGGGGGACCCAGATACGCAGTATTTT.

The chain is built from TRBV7-2 and TRBJ2-7; 12 nucleotides agree with TRBD2. The CDR3 has 18 amino acids. The junction had 14 bases not matched to a gene; V was cut back by 5 bases and J by 3 bases. Germline V gene sequence: CDR1 SGHTA, CDR2 FQGNSA. The CDR3 nucleotides are TGTGCCAGCAGCATCGGGACTAGCGGGCCTCAATGGGTCTACGAGCAGTACTTC. Translating it yields CASSIGTSGPQWVYEQYF. The variable domain in full, with the rest retrieved from reference TRBV7-2 and TRBJ2-7, is GAGVSQSPSNKVTEKGKDVELRCDPISGHTALYWYRQSLGQGLEFLIYFQGNSAPDKSGLPSDRFSAERTGGSVSTLTIQRTQQEDSAVYLCASSIGTSGPQWVYEQYFGPGTRLTVT.

This clonotype was picked up many times. This clone may be a read error of a much larger clone one base away. The V and J genes are TRBV6-5 and TRBJ1-5; TRBD1 agrees at 7 bases. V shed 3 bases and J 7 bases; nucleotides not matched to a gene: 15. The CDR3 loop spans 17 amino acids. Germline CDR1 is MNHEY and CDR2 is SVGAGI. CDR3 loop: CASSYRGTELLMQPQHF. CDR3 DNA sequence: TGTGCCAGCAGTTATCGAGGGACAGAGTTGTTGATGCAGCCCCAGCATTTT.

The chain combines TRBV7-9 with TRBJ1-4, with D possibly TRBD1 on 6 matching bases. The germline V and J ends were trimmed by 5 bases and 3 bases, with 13 bases remaining between them. Per the germline V gene, CDR1 is SEHNR and CDR2 is FQNEAQ (reference sequence). The CDR3 has 15 residues. This chain's CDR3 is CASSVQGGSNEKLFF. DNA for the CDR3: TGTGCCAGCAGCGTACAGGGAGGATCTAATGAAAAACTGTTTTTT.

This clonotype is classed as medium-sized. This chain connects TRBV7-9 to TRBJ2-7; the match to TRBD2 covers 13 bases. Germline loops: CDR1 SEHNR, CDR2 FQNEAQ (reference sequence). The CDR3 is made up of 17 amino acids. The ends lost 5 bases at V and 0 bases at J; junction bases unmatched: 7. The CDR3 nucleotides read TGTGCCAGCAGCACAACCGGGACTAGCGGGGTCTCCTACGAGCAGTACTTC. It yields the protein CASSTTGTSGVSYEQYF.

This clonotype was recorded many times. J is TRBJ2-5 and V is TRBV2; D unclear. This CDR3 region has 15 residues. Germline assignment: CDR1 SNHLY and CDR2 FYNNEI. V was clipped by 7 bases and J by 1 base, with 16 bases between them. CDR3 DNA: TGTGCCAGCATGGGATTACGTTCCAGCCAAGAGACCCAGTACTTC. Amino acid sequence: CASMGLRSSQETQYF.

The sample holds many counts of this clonotype. The V call is TRBV27, the J call TRBJ2-1, with D hard to call. Germline V CDR1 and CDR2: MNHEY, SMNVEV (reference sequence). The CDR3 extends over 12 amino acids. With 0 bases removed from V and 11 bases from J, the gap between germline ends came to 8 bases. The CDR3 is CASSLSLGKQFF. The CDR3 coding sequence is TGTGCCAGCAGTTTATCGTTAGGGAAGCAGTTCTTC.

The chain carries TRBV28 and TRBJ2-1; maybe TRBD1 (5 bases). CDR3 length: 14 amino acids. V was clipped by 6 bases and J by 5 bases, with 14 bases between them. Germline CDR1 and CDR2: MDHEN and SYDVKM. CDR3 DNA: TGTGCCAGCAGCATGGGGCCACCTGACAATGAGCAGTTCTTC. Its translation is CASSMGPPDNEQFF.

This clonotype was detected many times. The V call is TRBV20-1, the J call TRBJ1-2; possibly TRBD1 for D (6 bases). CDR1 and CDR2 from the germline V gene are DFQATT and SNEGSKA (reference sequence). Trimming left V 0 bases short and J 1 base short, with 9 bases between. The CDR3 has 14 residues. The CDR3 reads CSARDPRGNYGYTF. DNA of the CDR3: TGCAGTGCTAGAGATCCCAGGGGTAACTATGGCTACACCTTC.

In its sample, this clonotype was seen many times. The rearrangement joins TRBV13 to TRBJ1-1; D is perhaps TRBD1 (5 bases). CDR1 and CDR2 from the germline V gene are PRHDT and FYEKMQ (reference sequence). Between the trimmed V and J ends, which lost 3 bases and 5 bases, there was a span of 10 bases. CDR3 length equals 13 residues. The CDR3 sequence is CASSFGGGTEAFF. The CDR3, as DNA: TGTGCCAGCAGCTTCGGGGGGGGGACTGAAGCTTTCTTT.

Turning to this clonotype: It differs at one base from a far larger clone, so likely a read error. This chain joins TRBV7-8 and TRBJ2-1; 7 bases line up with TRBD2. CDR1 is SGHVS, CDR2 FQNEAQ, per germline. The CDR3 contains 14 residues. Trimming removed 1 base from V and 6 bases from J; junction bases left unmatched: 3. CDR3: CASSLDGRVNEQFF. The CDR3 region has the DNA TGTGCCAGCAGCTTAGATGGGAGGGTCAATGAGCAGTTCTTC.

The V call is TRBV4-1, the J call TRBJ1-1; D gene unclear. The CDR3 covers 13 residues. Germline V gene data show CDR1 as MGHRA and CDR2 as YSYEKL. V was clipped by 1 base and J by 2 bases, with 5 bases between them. In nucleotides, the CDR3 is TGCGCCAGCAGCCAAGCACAAAACACTGAAGCTTTCTTT. This gives the protein CASSQAQNTEAFF.

This clonotype occurred once. A far larger clone differs by one base, so this is likely a read error. V usage is TRBV6-9 and J usage is TRBJ1-1; D perhaps matches TRBD1 (5 bases). Germline V gene sequence: CDR1 MNHGY, CDR2 SVAAGI. The CDR3 is made up of 15 amino acids. V lost 4 bases and J 7 bases, leaving 19 bases between the germline ends. This chain's CDR3 is CASSWPGKGISEAFF. Here the CDR3 DNA reads TGTGCCAGCAGTTGGCCGGGAAAGGGGATAAGTGAAGCTTTCTTT.

The sample holds many counts of this clonotype. This rearrangement joins TRBV20-1 to TRBJ1-5; D gene unclear. Germline-derived CDR1 and CDR2 are DFQATT and SNEGSKA (reference sequence). CDR3 length equals 13 residues. V was clipped by 3 bases and J by 1 base, with 7 bases between them. The CDR3 region is CSASRRSNQPQHF. The CDR3 coding sequence is TGCAGTGCTAGTCGTCGGAGCAATCAGCCCCAGCATTTT.

To note about this clonotype: A much larger clonotype is one base distant, so this may be a read error. The chain is built from TRBV3-1 and TRBJ2-5; no firm D call. The CDR3 length is 12 residues. Per germline, CDR1 LGHDT and CDR2 YNNKEL (reference sequence). The CDR3 nucleotides read TGTGCCAACAGCCCCTCCACACGGCTCCAGTACTTC. Amino acids: CANSPSTRLQYF.

The J gene is TRBJ2-3, the V gene TRBV12-3 or TRBV12-4; 10 bases fit TRBD1. This CDR3 is 15 amino acids long. The V gene end was trimmed by 6 bases and the J gene end by 3 bases; junction bases not matched to a gene: 6. The DNA of the CDR3 is TGTGCCAGCAGCGCTCCGGGACAGGGGACAGATACGCAGTATTTT. It specifies CASSAPGQGTDTQYF.